This record concerns one TCR beta chain sequence. What it binds is unknown. The sample is drawn from a study of post-analysis software for immune sequencing data. Between the trimmed V and J ends, which lost 3 bases and 0 bases, there was a span of 5 bases. Germline CDR1 reads DFQATT; CDR2 reads SNEGSKA (reference sequence). This CDR3 is 12 amino acids long. Study results and limitations: Relative to controls, patients had a few TRBV segments at higher frequency, with TRBV5-6, TRBV5-1 and TRBV20-1 among these. Multiple sclerosis patients had significantly lower normalized Chao1 diversity than controls.

Each TCR beta cDNA library carried unique molecular identifiers. T cells numbering roughly 0.85 to 11 million gave rise to 500,000 to 600,000 cDNA molecules. TCRdb called the PCR reads again in MiXCR, with one record for every CDR3 protein. This sample has about 770,000 distinct CDR3 sequences; about 45% occur once, and the top ten carry roughly 5%. The receptor comes from a girl aged 5-17 years with multiple sclerosis. Sequenced material: blood. The rearrangement joins TRBV20-1 to TRBJ2-5, with unresolved D. The CDR3 region is CSARGNQETQYF. CDR3 in DNA: TGCAGTGCTAGGGGCAACCAAGAGACCCAGTACTTC.